Following are 26 T cell receptor beta chains from one sample sequenced in a study of PD-L1 blockade in urothelial cancer. Some clones are missing from TCRdb's copy, which holds only in-frame ones; the method was immunoSEQ multiplex PCR. This sample has approximately 65,000 clones; roughly nine tenths occur once, and the top ten carry around 3.4%. The starting material was PBMCs, obtained around atezolizumab (anti-PD-L1) treatment. These receptors were collected from a man between 60 and 70 years old with urothelial cancer.

The rearrangement uses TRBV18 and TRBJ2-7; TRBD2 aligns across 13 bases. This CDR3 is built from 15 residues. V shed 4 bases and J 7 bases; nucleotides not matched to a gene: 7. Germline values: CDR1 KGHSH, CDR2 LQKENI. The CDR3 coding sequence is TGTGCCAGCTCACTTGGACTAGCGGGAGAGGGAGAGCAGTACTTC. Its protein is CASSLGLAGEGEQYF.

This clone was detected only a few times. The chain joins TRBV19 to TRBJ1-5, with D possibly TRBD1 on 6 matching bases. The germline CDR1 and CDR2 sequences are LNHDA and SQIVND (reference sequence). The CDR3 extends over 16 amino acids. V dropped 5 bases and J dropped 2 bases, with 16 bases sitting between them. Here the CDR3 reads CASSPTTGYGNQPQHF. DNA of the CDR3: TGTGCCAGTAGTCCAACGACAGGTTACGGCAATCAGCCCCAGCATTTT.

This chain joins TRBV11-2 and TRBJ2-2, with a weak D call TRBD2 (7 bases). The germline gives CDR1 SGHAT, CDR2 FQNNGV. This CDR3 is 15 amino acids long. V was clipped by 1 base and J by 3 bases, with 9 bases between them. In DNA form, the CDR3 reads TGTGCCAGCAGCTTAGGGGGGGGGCACACCGGGGAGCTGTTTTTT. Residues: CASSLGGGHTGELFF.

The rearrangement links TRBV9 to TRBJ2-1, with 8 bases fitting TRBD2. With 2 bases clipped from V and 7 bases from J, the junction kept 8 bases outside the gene matches. CDR1 and CDR2 (germline): SGDLS, YYNGEE. The CDR3 has 15 residues. The chain's CDR3 is CASSVGGGITNEQFF. The CDR3 coding sequence is TGTGCCAGCAGCGTCGGGGGGGGCATAACGAATGAGCAGTTCTTC. The entire variable domain, with the rest obtained from reference TRBV9 and TRBJ2-1, is as follows: DSGVTQTPKHLITATGQRVTLRCSPRSGDLSVYWYQQSLDQGLQFLIQYYNGEERAKGNILERFSAQQFPDLHSELNLSSLELGDSALYFCASSVGGGITNEQFFGPGTRLTVL.

The rearrangement links TRBV2 to TRBJ2-7; D is possibly TRBD1 (6 bases). V lost 8 bases, J lost 0 bases, and 11 bases lay in between. CDR3 size: 13 residues. In germline, CDR1 is SNHLY, CDR2 FYNNEI. CDR3 sequence reads: CASGGPVSYEQYF. CDR3 DNA sequence: TGTGCCAGCGGGGGCCCGGTCTCCTACGAGCAGTACTTC.

The chain joins TRBV5-1 to TRBJ2-2, with 8 bases aligning to TRBD1. V was clipped by 5 bases and J by 11 bases; unmatched bases: 5. The germline CDR1 and CDR2 sequences are SGHRS and YFSETQ. The CDR3 consists of 12 residues. The CDR3 DNA is TGCGCCAGCAGGGAGGGGACAGGAGAGCTGTTTTTT. Amino acid sequence: CASREGTGELFF.

This clone turned up a few times. This chain joins TRBV27 and TRBJ2-7; a weak D match, TRBD1 (6 bases). Between the trimmed V and J ends, which lost 9 bases and 5 bases, there was a span of 14 bases. The length of the CDR3 is 12 residues. The germline CDR1 and CDR2 sequences are MNHEY and SMNVEV (reference sequence). The CDR3 loop reads CASSDSTHEQYF. CDR3 bases: TGTGCCAGTTCGGACAGCACCCACGAGCAGTACTTC.

J is TRBJ2-7 and V is TRBV7-2, with 9 bases matching TRBD1. V lost 5 bases to trimming and J lost 5 bases; unmatched junction nucleotides: 7. The CDR3 spans 14 residues. The germline V gene encodes CDR1 SGHTA and CDR2 FQGNSA. In DNA, the CDR3 is TGTGCCAGCAGCCGGCCGGACAGGGGAAACGAGCAGTACTTC. The encoded protein is CASSRPDRGNEQYF. The full variable domain, with the rest looked up from reference TRBV7-2 and TRBJ2-7, is GAGVSQSPSNKVTEKGKDVELRCDPISGHTALYWYRQSLGQGLEFLIYFQGNSAPDKSGLPSDRFSAERTGGSVSTLTIQRTQQEDSAVYLCASSRPDRGNEQYFGPGTRLTVT.

The J gene is TRBJ2-6, the V gene TRBV19; 8 bases line up with TRBD1. This CDR3 spans 17 amino acids. Germline V gene data show CDR1 as LNHDA and CDR2 as SQIVND (reference sequence). V was clipped by 3 bases and J by 3 bases; unmatched bases: 7. This CDR3 is CASSIGTGSLGANVLTF. In DNA, the CDR3 is TGTGCCAGTAGTATCGGGACAGGAAGCCTTGGGGCCAACGTCCTGACTTTC. Combining the CDR3 with reference TRBV19 and TRBJ2-6 gives the whole variable domain DGGITQSPKYLFRKEGQNVTLSCEQNLNHDAMYWYRQDPGQGLRLIYYSQIVNDFQKGDIAEGYSVSREKKESFPLTVTSAQKNPTAFYLCASSIGTGSLGANVLTFGAGSRLTVL.

A word on this clone: Different DNA sequences within this sample yield the same CDR3. The V call is TRBV7-2, the J call TRBJ2-2, with 9 positions matching TRBD2. Germline V gives CDR1 SGHTA, CDR2 FQGNSA. With V trimmed by 2 bases and J by 5 bases, 0 bases remained unmatched. CDR3 length: 14 amino acids. As DNA, the CDR3 is TGTGCCAGCAGCTTAACTAGCGGGACCGGGGAGCTGTTTTTT. This gives the protein CASSLTSGTGELFF.

This clone has a handful of counts. The CDR3 here is CASSPLDRNYGYTF. CDR3 sequence (DNA): TGTGCCAGCTCACCACTGGACAGAAACTATGGCTACACCTTC. V usage is TRBV18 and J usage is TRBJ1-2; TRBD1 might be the D (6 bases). V dropped 1 base and J dropped 2 bases, with 8 bases sitting between them. The germline CDR1 and CDR2 sequences are KGHSH and LQKENI. The CDR3 contains 14 residues.

V usage is TRBV27 and J usage is TRBJ1-6, with TRBD1 identical over 7 bases. The CDR3 has 14 amino acids. Germline V CDR1 and CDR2: MNHEY, SMNVEV (reference sequence). V lost 7 bases, J lost 10 bases, and 10 bases stayed unmatched. CDR3 bases: TGTGCCAGCACCCAAGACAGGGTTGGGTCACCCCTCCACTTT. Residues: CASTQDRVGSPLHF.

The V and J genes are TRBV29-1 and TRBJ1-5; D not certain. The CDR3 covers 15 residues. The germline gives CDR1 SQVTM, CDR2 ANQGSEA. V was pared by 4 bases and J by 1 base, with 14 bases between. The CDR3 nucleotides read TGCAGCGTTGTAGGCAGGCAAACGAGCAATCAGCCCCAGCATTTT. This translates into CSVVGRQTSNQPQHF.

The chain carries TRBV5-1 and TRBJ2-3; possibly TRBD1 for D (5 bases). The CDR3 is 14 residues long. Germline V gene sequence: CDR1 SGHRS, CDR2 YFSETQ. Trimming left V 7 bases short and J 2 bases short, with 14 bases between. The chain's CDR3 is CASSVGVLTDTQYF. DNA of the CDR3: TGCGCCAGCTCTGTAGGGGTCCTCACAGATACGCAGTATTTT.

J is TRBJ2-5 and V is TRBV18; maybe TRBD2 (6 bases). Germline-derived CDR1 and CDR2 are KGHSH and LQKENI. V lost 3 bases and J lost 6, with 14 bases in between. This CDR3 comprises 14 residues. DNA for the CDR3: TGTGCCAGCTCACCCGGTAGCGGTCATCAGACCCAGTACTTC. This gives the protein CASSPGSGHQTQYF. Full variable domain (outside the CDR3, taken from reference TRBV18 and TRBJ2-5): NAGVMQNPRHLVRRRGQEARLRCSPMKGHSHVYWYRQLPEEGLKFMVYLQKENIIDESGMPKERFSAEFPKEGPSILRIQQVVRGDSAAYFCASSPGSGHQTQYFGPGTRLLVL.

This clone was recorded only once. The same CDR3 is also encoded by other DNA sequences in this sample. This chain uses TRBV6-1 with TRBJ1-1, with 7 nucleotides matching TRBD1. CDR3 length equals 13 residues. V shed 6 bases, J shed 2 bases, and the junction held 3 bases outside the gene matches. Germline assignment: CDR1 MNHNS and CDR2 SASEGT. Here the CDR3 reads CASRGQLNTEAFF. The DNA for the CDR3 is TGTGCCAGCAGGGGACAGCTCAACACTGAAGCTTTCTTT.

In this sample, this clone turned up a few times. V and J are TRBV7-2 and TRBJ2-1; TRBD2 is a possible D gene (5 bases). The V and J ends lost 5 bases and 6 bases respectively, with 11 bases between them. Germline V gene data show CDR1 as SGHTA and CDR2 as FQGNSA. This CDR3 contains 13 residues. The CDR3 coding sequence is TGTGCCAGCAGCCCGGGGAGTAGCAATGAGCAGTTCTTC. Protein: CASSPGSSNEQFF.

The chain links TRBV7-8 to TRBJ2-1; 10 bases match TRBD1. V shed 5 bases, J shed 13 bases, and the junction held 8 bases outside the gene matches. Germline V gene data show CDR1 as SGHVS and CDR2 as FQNEAQ. The CDR3 contains 13 residues. The CDR3: CASSPRDRGAQFF. In DNA, the CDR3 is TGTGCCAGCAGCCCGCGGGACAGGGGCGCTCAGTTCTTC.

The chain combines TRBV6-6 with TRBJ2-7, with a tentative D call TRBD2 (6 bases). Per germline, CDR1 MNHNY and CDR2 SVGAGI (reference sequence). CDR3 length equals 15 residues. V lost 5 bases and J lost 6, with 20 bases in between. The chain's CDR3 is CASSTGGLLGSEQYF. The CDR3 nucleotides are TGTGCCAGCAGTACCGGGGGACTCCTGGGTTCCGAGCAGTACTTC.

V and J are TRBV20-1 and TRBJ1-4; D unclear. The germline CDR1 and CDR2 sequences are DFQATT and SNEGSKA (reference sequence). The ends were cut back, 3 bases at V and 7 bases at J, with 6 bases in the middle. This CDR3 contains 11 residues. CDR3 sequence (DNA): TGCAGTGCTAGCCGTAGTGAAAAACTGTTTTTT. Protein product: CSASRSEKLFF.

The J gene is TRBJ1-4, the V gene TRBV10-1; the D gene is possibly TRBD1 (6 bases). CDR1 is WNHNN, CDR2 SYGVQD, per germline (reference sequence). This CDR3 comprises 14 residues. The ends were cut back, 8 bases at V and 8 bases at J, with 18 bases in the middle. As DNA, the CDR3 is TGCGCCAGCTCCCCGGGGGGGCTCCAGGAAAAACTGTTTTTT. Its translation: CASSPGGLQEKLFF.

The genes are TRBV7-9 and TRBJ2-4; 10 nucleotides match TRBD1. Losses at the gene ends were 6 bases for V and 9 bases for J; bases not matched to a gene: 20. The germline V gene encodes CDR1 SEHNR and CDR2 FQNEAQ (reference sequence). The CDR3 contains 18 residues. The CDR3 DNA reads as TGTGCCAGCAGTAGGGGACAGGGGTCCTCACAGCTCGTGCTCATTCAGTACTTC. Translation: CASSRGQGSSQLVLIQYF.

CDR3 in amino acids: CASRSAPGQGALEQYF. DNA for the CDR3: TGTGCCAGCAGATCGGCCCCGGGACAGGGGGCTCTCGAGCAGTACTTC. The chain employs TRBV5-8 and TRBJ2-7; 12 nucleotides line up with TRBD1. The CDR3 totals 16 residues. V dropped 5 bases and J dropped 6; count of bases not matched to a gene: 12. Germline-derived CDR1 and CDR2 are SGHTS and YDEGEE.

The V call is TRBV5-1, the J call TRBJ1-5; TRBD1 matches 9 bases. J gave up 3 bases and V 0 bases, and 4 bases lay outside the gene matches. CDR1 SGHRS and CDR2 YFSETQ come from the germline V gene. The CDR3 is 16 residues long. CDR3 region: CASSLDGTGPNQPQHF. The CDR3 bases are TGCGCCAGCAGCTTGGACGGGACAGGGCCCAATCAGCCCCAGCATTTT.

V usage is TRBV19 and J usage is TRBJ2-5; 10 positions agree with TRBD1. V was pared by 6 bases and J by 5 bases, with 6 bases of the junction left unmatched. From germline, CDR1 is LNHDA and CDR2 SQIVND (reference sequence). This CDR3 has 14 residues. This CDR3 is CASRRQGARETQYF. CDR3 sequence (DNA): TGTGCCAGTAGGCGACAGGGGGCCCGTGAGACCCAGTACTTC. Supplemented by reference TRBV19 and TRBJ2-5, the full variable domain reads DGGITQSPKYLFRKEGQNVTLSCEQNLNHDAMYWYRQDPGQGLRLIYYSQIVNDFQKGDIAEGYSVSREKKESFPLTVTSAQKNPTAFYLCASRRQGARETQYFGPGTRLLVL.

The rearrangement links TRBV6-1 to TRBJ2-7, with 9 bases that match TRBD2. The CDR3 runs 16 residues. With 2 bases clipped from V and 0 bases from J, the junction kept 5 bases outside the gene matches. The V gene's germline CDR1 is MNHNS and CDR2 SASEGT. The CDR3 DNA reads as TGTGCCAGCAGTGAAAGGGCTAGCGGGGCCTCCTACGAGCAGTACTTC. Its protein is CASSERASGASYEQYF.